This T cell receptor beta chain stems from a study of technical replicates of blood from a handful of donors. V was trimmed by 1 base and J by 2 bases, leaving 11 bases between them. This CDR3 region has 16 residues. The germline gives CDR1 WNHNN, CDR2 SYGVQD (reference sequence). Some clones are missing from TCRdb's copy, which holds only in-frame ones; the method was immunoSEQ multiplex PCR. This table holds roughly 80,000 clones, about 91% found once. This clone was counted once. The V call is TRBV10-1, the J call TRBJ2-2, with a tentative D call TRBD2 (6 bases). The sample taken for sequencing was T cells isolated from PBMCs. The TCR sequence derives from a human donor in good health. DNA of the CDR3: TGCGCCAGCAGTGAGTACCGGGACTTTAACACCGGGGAGCTGTTTTTT. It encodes CASSEYRDFNTGELFF.